This T cell receptor (beta chain) was documented in a study of PD-1 blockade in classical Hodgkin lymphoma. Findings and caveats of the study: The CD4+ diversity rise by C4D1 was clearest in complete responders. There remain no defined causes for the repertoire differences, which possibly reflect disease activity or prior therapy. Lower baseline TCR diversity marked trial partial responders and progressors.

As for this clone: The antigen is undetermined.

Time point reported: cycle 4 day 1 (C4D1), after 5 to 7 weeks of nivolumab. Every patient had relapsed following autologous stem cell transplantation, and cohorts differed in brentuximab vedotin exposure. Clones were sequenced by immunoSEQ multiplex PCR, and TCRdb holds only the in-frame ones, with some missing. This table holds over 80,000 clones, roughly 78% found once. Per germline, CDR1 GTSNPN and CDR2 SVGIG (reference sequence). Trimming left V 5 bases short and J 3 bases short, with 5 bases between. This CDR3 is 10 amino acids long. The source was peripheral blood mononuclear cells (PBMCs), collected before the fourth cycle of nivolumab. The origin of this receptor is a human donor with classical Hodgkin lymphoma. The chain has TRBV30 and TRBJ2-7; D uncertain. This chain's CDR3 is CAWGNYEQYF. CDR3 sequence (DNA): TGTGCCTGGGGGAACTACGAGCAGTACTTC.